Listed below are T cell receptor beta chains from one sample, sequenced in a study of CD4 and CD8 cells across lung adenocarcinoma regions. TCRdb redid the calling of the PCR reads with MiXCR, one entry per CDR3 protein. The data contain about 25,000 distinct CDR3 sequences, around 50% of them seen just once; the ten biggest clones take up less than 50%. Sequenced input: CD8+ T cells from the center of a lung tumor. The source is a male donor with lung adenocarcinoma. The CD4 and CD8 labels of this study may be unreliable. Both conserved end residues are trimmed from each CDR3.

V gene	J gene	CDR3 protein
TRBV6-1	TRBJ2-3	AGRRGGGPDTQY
TRBV27	TRBJ1-2	ASSLAANYGYT
TRBV6-1	TRBJ2-4	ARGKGGCEKDTQY
TRBV3-1	TRBJ1-2	ASSREGVRGYT
TRBV12-3/TRBV12-4	TRBJ2-3	ASSGGTGLETQY
TRBV27	TRBJ2-5	ASSFGGSEGETQY
TRBV6-5	TRBJ2-1	ASSYSRGRETQF
TRBV6-1	TRBJ2-4	ASRRSSATNTQY
TRBV27	TRBJ1-4	ASSLRQGKEKLF
TRBV5-6	TRBJ2-5	ASSALLAGGRETQY
TRBV27	TRBJ2-4	ASALGTKNIQY
TRBV6-1	-	ASIRAGYETQY
TRBV27	TRBJ2-5	ASAELGGRDKETQY
TRBV10-1	TRBJ2-3	ASSPLGGHPDTQY
TRBV6-1	-	ASMRLGVETQY
TRBV6-5	TRBJ2-6	ASSYSGQFVSGANVLT
TRBV6-1	-	ASSPTSGHSTYEQY
TRBV6-5	-	ASSDSDSLFFYEQY
TRBV4-1	-	ASSQVIKDSYEQY
TRBV27	TRBJ2-3	ASRGGRGWADTQY
TRBV25-1	TRBJ2-5	AGSETGEPETQY
TRBV7-6	TRBJ2-2	ASSLVSFRSGGDGELF
TRBV6-1	-	ASSEAGTGVKDTQY
TRBV20-1	TRBJ2-1	SATVSYNEQF
TRBV2	TRBJ2-1	ASSGVYNEQF
TRBV6-1	TRBJ2-1	ASSAGYNYEQF
TRBV6-5	TRBJ2-6	ASSYGRLEANVLT
TRBV6-1	TRBJ2-5	ASGEAGGRDRDTQY
TRBV6-5	TRBJ2-4	ASSYSRETRDIQY
TRBV6-1	TRBJ2-3	ASGLGGGANTQY
TRBV10-3	TRBJ2-4	AISEATGMCGTNTQY
TRBV6-1	TRBJ2-5	ASSGTAGAALAGGQY
TRBV10-1	TRBJ2-5	ASSGHRGLQETQY
TRBV6-1	-	ASRGDGGGHQDTQY
TRBV18	TRBJ2-3	ASSPMGISTDTQY
TRBV6-1	TRBJ2-3	ASSTVRRAANMQY
TRBV15	TRBJ1-2	ATSRGGSGGGYT
TRBV6-1	TRBJ2-2	ASSERRTGRTGELF
TRBV11-2	TRBJ2-2	ASSFGIADTGELF
TRBV4-1	TRBJ2-1	ASSSKPGRLAGGDEQF
TRBV28	TRBJ2-2	ASSDPGLALSGEQF
TRBV27	TRBJ2-1	ASSLLRSLAGYNEQF
TRBV10-2	-	ASIGLETYEQY
TRBV6-5	TRBJ2-3	ASRLAGAKDTQY
TRBV6-1	TRBJ2-1	ASSETWTVGTNAQF
TRBV6-1	TRBJ2-2	ASSVHHTGELF
TRBV27	TRBJ2-5	ASNYRGWTQY
TRBV5-1	TRBJ1-2	ASQPGLSYGYT
TRBV6-1	TRBJ2-2	ASSEGTLSTGTLY
TRBV14	TRBJ2-3	ASRGLRAKNTQY
TRBV4-1	TRBJ2-5	ASSQVPGGPVNEQY
TRBV6-1	TRBJ2-3	ASRRAETPTQY
TRBV11-2	TRBJ2-2	ASSLRHRRSTGELF